Presented here are 29 T cell receptor beta chains from one specimen sequenced in a study of identifying expanded T cells in peripheral blood. Using immunoSEQ multiplex PCR, the repertoire was profiled, and TCRdb retains in-frame clones only, with some absent. The repertoire holds some 76,000 clones, with roughly 90% as singletons. Input material: blood. The receptors shown here come from a person aged 18 to 70 in good health.

V gene TRBV2 combines with J gene TRBJ2-1, with D possibly being TRBD2 (6 bases). V was clipped by 6 bases and J by 5 bases, with 14 bases between them. This CDR3 is built from 14 residues. The germline CDR1 and CDR2 sequences are SNHLY and FYNNEI. The CDR3 DNA sequence: TGTGCCAGCAGACAAGCGGGCCGTAACAATGAGCAGTTCTTC. This gives the protein CASRQAGRNNEQFF.

This chain uses TRBV29-1 with TRBJ2-7; weak D call: TRBD2 (6 bases). The germline gives CDR1 SQVTM, CDR2 ANQGSEA. The CDR3 covers 12 residues. V lost 7 bases to trimming and J lost 6 bases, with 16 bases between them. The CDR3 coding sequence is TGCAGCGCCGATAGCGGACGGGGCGAGCAGTACTTC. Translated: CSADSGRGEQYF.

J is TRBJ2-7 and V is TRBV7-3; 9 bases are a match to TRBD1. The J segment lost 6 bases and the V segment lost 0 bases, leaving 3 bases of the junction unmatched. Per germline, CDR1 SGHTA and CDR2 FQGTGA. The length of the CDR3 is 14 residues. Here the CDR3 reads CASSLTGQGGEQYF. CDR3 nucleotide sequence: TGTGCCAGCAGCTTAACGGGACAGGGAGGCGAGCAGTACTTC.

With regard to this clone: Relative to the germline gene, one junction end is altered; a read error may explain this. The J gene is TRBJ1-3, the V gene TRBV7-9; no firm D call. Looked up from germline, CDR1 is SEHNR and CDR2 is FQNEAQ (reference sequence). CDR3 length: 12 amino acids. The CDR3 nucleotides are TGTGCCAGCGGCTTCTCTGGAAACACCATATATTTT. Amino acids: CASGFSGNTIYF.

CDR3 coding DNA: TGTGCCAGCAGCTTGTCTAGCGGGAGGATAGAAGAGACCCAGTACTTC. It codes for CASSLSSGRIEETQYF. The J gene is TRBJ2-5, the V gene TRBV5-4; TRBD2 agrees at 11 bases. CDR1 is SGHNT, CDR2 YYREEE, per germline (reference sequence). The CDR3 spans 16 residues. After removal of 1 base from V and 3 bases from J, the junction contained 5 bases not matched to a gene.

CDR3 in amino acids: CASSLSFRTTVGYTF. CDR3 bases: TGTGCCAGCAGCCTTTCATTCAGGACGACGGTTGGCTACACCTTC. The chain recombines TRBV6-5 with TRBJ1-2; D call uncertain. The CDR3 spans 15 residues. With 6 bases removed from V and 7 bases from J, the gap between germline ends came to 21 bases. The germline gives CDR1 MNHEY, CDR2 SVGAGI.

This rearrangement joins TRBV28 to TRBJ2-3; D is unclear. The V and J ends lost 1 base and 0 bases respectively, with 2 bases between them. There are 13 residues in the CDR3. In germline, CDR1 is MDHEN, CDR2 SYDVKM. For the CDR3, the DNA is TGTGCCAGCAGTTTATTGAGCACAGATACGCAGTATTTT. It translates to CASSLLSTDTQYF. Together with reference TRBV28 and TRBJ2-3, the CDR3 gives the full variable domain: DVKVTQSSRYLVKRTGEKVFLECVQDMDHENMFWYRQDPGLGLRLIYFSYDVKMKEKGDIPEGYSVSREKKERFSLILESASTNQTSMYLCASSLLSTDTQYFGPGTRLTVL.

The chain links TRBV4-2 to TRBJ2-7, with TRBD2 matching over 9 bases. Germline loops: CDR1 LGHNA, CDR2 YNFKEQ. The CDR3 spans 15 residues. The V gene end was trimmed by 3 bases and the J gene end by 5 bases; junction bases not matched to a gene: 8. The CDR3 protein is CASSQRLAVKDEQYF. The CDR3 DNA is TGTGCCAGCAGCCAGAGACTAGCGGTTAAGGACGAGCAGTACTTC.

The rearrangement uses TRBV21-1 and TRBJ1-4; the table's D call TRBD1 went unverified against the DNA. TRBV21-1 counts as a pseudogene. The CDR3 sequence is 18 residues long. The CDR3 region has the DNA TGTGCCAGCAGCCTTCCCAGGGGGCGGCCCGCTGGGGATGAAAAACTGTTTTTT. It specifies CASSLPRGRPAGDEKLFF.

This sequence joins TRBV4-2 and TRBJ1-2; 9 nucleotides line up with TRBD1. The ends lost 4 bases at V and 2 bases at J; junction bases unmatched: 2. The CDR3 is 14 residues long. Germline V lookup: CDR1 LGHNA, CDR2 YNFKEQ. CDR3 coding DNA: TGTGCCAGCAGCCCCGACAGGGGGAACTATGGCTACACCTTC. It is translated as CASSPDRGNYGYTF.

This chain connects TRBV28 to TRBJ2-1; a weak D match, TRBD1 (6 bases). Per the germline V gene, CDR1 is MDHEN and CDR2 is SYDVKM. Trimming left V 4 bases short and J 6 bases short, with 10 bases between. CDR3 size: 13 residues. Here the CDR3 DNA reads TGTGCCAGCAGTTACCCACAGGGCAATGAGCAGTTCTTC. Translating it yields CASSYPQGNEQFF. The whole variable domain, filled in from reference TRBV28 and TRBJ2-1, reads DVKVTQSSRYLVKRTGEKVFLECVQDMDHENMFWYRQDPGLGLRLIYFSYDVKMKEKGDIPEGYSVSREKKERFSLILESASTNQTSMYLCASSYPQGNEQFFGPGTRLTVL.

This chain connects TRBV12-5 to TRBJ2-7; D call uncertain. This CDR3 comprises 13 residues. Deletions cut 6 bases from V and 2 bases from J, with 11 bases between. Germline V gives CDR1 LGHNT, CDR2 FRNRAP. CDR3 amino acids: CASGKTAPYEQYF. The CDR3 DNA is TGTGCTAGTGGCAAGACTGCCCCCTACGAGCAGTACTTC.

This rearrangement joins TRBV7-2 to TRBJ1-1, with D possibly TRBD1 on 5 matching bases. Looked up from germline, CDR1 is SGHTA and CDR2 is FQGNSA. This CDR3 is 13 amino acids long. V lost 5 bases, J lost 1 base, and 8 bases lay in between. The CDR3 sequence is CASSTDRNTEAFF. CDR3 DNA: TGTGCCAGCAGCACCGACAGGAACACTGAAGCTTTCTTT.

The chain employs TRBV7-6 and TRBJ1-1; 8 bases agree with TRBD1. The CDR3 covers 15 residues. V was clipped by 5 bases and J by 0 bases; unmatched bases: 5. The germline gives CDR1 SGHVS, CDR2 FNYEAQ. CDR3 sequence: CASSPRQGLNTEAFF. In DNA form, the CDR3 reads TGTGCCAGCAGCCCCAGACAGGGGTTGAACACTGAAGCTTTCTTT.

The chain recombines TRBV7-2 with TRBJ2-2, with D possibly being TRBD2 (6 bases). The CDR3 spans 17 residues. Germline lookup yields CDR1 SGHTA and CDR2 FQGNSA. The germline V and J ends were trimmed by 1 base and 7 bases, with 19 bases remaining between them. The CDR3 DNA follows: TGTGCCAGCAGCTTAGATTCCTCGGCGGGGATGGGCGGGGAGCTGTTTTTT. Translating it yields CASSLDSSAGMGGELFF.

The chain is built from TRBV7-2 and TRBJ1-2; D is undetermined. V was clipped by 1 base and J by 6 bases, with 15 bases between them. There are 15 residues in the CDR3. The germline CDR1 and CDR2 sequences are SGHTA and FQGNSA. CDR3 region: CASSLVGFWENGYTF. The CDR3 DNA follows: TGTGCCAGCAGCTTAGTGGGGTTTTGGGAGAATGGCTACACCTTC.

V usage is TRBV18 and J usage is TRBJ2-7; 7 nucleotides match TRBD1. The germline CDR1 and CDR2 sequences are KGHSH and LQKENI. The CDR3 is 15 amino acids. V shed 3 bases, J shed 2 bases, and the junction held 7 bases outside the gene matches. CDR3 in DNA: TGTGCCAGCTCACCGGTCCGGGACAGTGCCTACGAGCAGTACTTC. Amino acids: CASSPVRDSAYEQYF.

The chain has TRBV7-2 and TRBJ2-5, with 9 bases aligning to TRBD1. Gene TRBJ2-7 matches the end of the DNA better, so the J call may be wrong. Per germline, CDR1 SGHTA and CDR2 FQGNSA. The CDR3 has 15 amino acids. CDR3 coding DNA: TGTGCCAGCAGCTTAGCTGGACAGGGGTCCTACGAGCAGTACTTC. Translating gives CASSLAGQGSYEQYF.

The chain uses TRBV30 and TRBJ1-1, with D hard to call. The germline V and J ends were trimmed by 1 base and 4 bases, with 13 bases remaining between them. Germline CDR1 reads GTSNPN; CDR2 reads SVGIG (reference sequence). The CDR3 extends over 14 amino acids. The CDR3 DNA sequence: TGTGCCTGGAGTGGGTGGGGATTGGGCACTGAAGCTTTCTTT. Translation: CAWSGWGLGTEAFF.

The chain carries TRBV7-2 and TRBJ2-1, with a tentative D call TRBD1 (5 bases). Trimming cost V 0 bases and J 0 bases, with 6 bases left between them. The CDR3 consists of 15 residues. CDR1 is SGHTA and CDR2 is FQGNSA in the germline V gene. The CDR3 region has the DNA TGTGCCAGCAGCTTAGCGCAGGGCTCCTACAATGAGCAGTTCTTC. Translated, it gives CASSLAQGSYNEQFF.

The rearrangement links TRBV6-1 to TRBJ2-5; D perhaps matches TRBD1 (6 bases). In germline, CDR1 is MNHNS, CDR2 SASEGT. CDR3 length: 15 amino acids. V shed 2 bases and J shed 3 bases, with 13 bases lying between them. CDR3 coding DNA: TGTGCCAGCAGTGAATGGGGGCAGGCGGAAGAGACCCAGTACTTC. This gives the protein CASSEWGQAEETQYF.

The chain uses TRBV7-2 and TRBJ1-5; no firm D call. Trimming removed 5 bases from V and 6 bases from J, with 11 bases in between. CDR1 is SGHTA, CDR2 FQGNSA, per germline. CDR3 length: 13 amino acids. CDR3 sequence (DNA): TGTGCCAGCAGCGCAAAGGACCGTCAGCCCCAGCATTTT. This translates into CASSAKDRQPQHF.

This clone showed up just once. The chain's CDR3 is CASSPLYEQYF. The CDR3 DNA reads TGTGCCAGCAGCCCTCTCTACGAGCAGTACTTC. J is TRBJ2-7 and V is TRBV6-1; D is uncertain. Germline CDR1 is MNHNS and CDR2 is SASEGT. V gave up 6 bases and J gave up 3 bases, with 6 bases separating them. The CDR3 covers 11 residues.

The genes are TRBV7-2 and TRBJ2-7, with D perhaps being TRBD1 or TRBD2 (5 bases each). Germline CDR1 SGHTA, CDR2 FQGNSA. The CDR3 runs to 15 residues. Trimming removed 0 bases at V and 0 bases at J, with 9 bases between. The CDR3 DNA reads TGTGCCAGCAGCTTAGCCGGGACGGACTCCTACGAGCAGTACTTC. It codes for CASSLAGTDSYEQYF.

The chain uses TRBV20-1 and TRBJ2-7, with D unclear. The germline V and J ends were trimmed by 6 bases and 2 bases, with 8 bases remaining between them. Per the germline V gene, CDR1 is DFQATT and CDR2 is SNEGSKA (reference sequence). The length of the CDR3 is 11 residues. CDR3 amino acids: CSAQQAYEQYF. The CDR3 nucleotides are TGCAGTGCCCAACAAGCCTACGAGCAGTACTTC.

The V call is TRBV11-2, the J call TRBJ2-7; 10 bases fit TRBD1. The germline V gene has CDR1 SGHAT and CDR2 FQNNGV. The CDR3 loop spans 15 amino acids. The V segment lost 5 bases and the J segment 1 base; nucleotides outside the gene matches: 5. The CDR3 sequence is CASSAGTGVSYEQYF. CDR3 in DNA: TGTGCCAGCAGCGCCGGGACAGGGGTATCCTACGAGCAGTACTTC.

The chain couples TRBV15 to TRBJ2-7; no reliable D call. Trimming pared 3 bases from V and 3 bases from J, leaving 9 bases between. The CDR3 totals 13 residues. Germline CDR1 is LNHNV and CDR2 is YYDKDF (reference sequence). The CDR3 DNA is TGTGCCACCAGCAGGACACAAGTCTACGAGCAGTACTTC. It specifies CATSRTQVYEQYF.

The rearrangement links TRBV2 to TRBJ2-2, with no clear D. V shed 6 bases and J shed 0 bases, with 14 bases lying between them. The germline gives CDR1 SNHLY, CDR2 FYNNEI. The CDR3 has 16 amino acids. The CDR3 coding sequence is TGTGCCAGCAGCCGGAATCGCGATACGAACACCGGGGAGCTGTTTTTT. Protein sequence: CASSRNRDTNTGELFF.

The chain has TRBV19 and TRBJ1-1, with unresolved D. Trimming took off 5 bases at V and 7 bases at J, with 20 bases between the two ends. The CDR3 sequence is 15 residues long. The germline gives CDR1 LNHDA, CDR2 SQIVND (reference sequence). DNA of the CDR3: TGTGCCAGTAGTGGTAGAGCCACACCCCCATATGAAGCTTTCTTT. Amino acids: CASSGRATPPYEAFF.